This T cell receptor (beta chain) was observed in a study of blood T cell repertoires in COVID-19. Study overall: PBMCs, B-cell-depleted T cells, or T cells provided the cDNA or gDNA that made up the material.

In the original workflow: Amplification of reference gene primers was used by the study to estimate nucleated cell counts. The method was immunoSEQ multiplex PCR; TCRdb's version includes in-frame clones alone and lacks a portion of them. V and J calls and clone size are those listed in that table; D and trimming were worked out from the DNA. The profile covers over 90,000 clones, with about 90% appearing a single time and around 2% taken by the ten largest. Trimming removed 2 bases from V and 3 bases from J, with 15 bases in between. The CDR3 is made up of 15 amino acids. The germline gives CDR1 SGHRS, CDR2 YFSETQ.

The chain combines TRBV5-1 with TRBJ2-7, with D perhaps TRBD1 (6 bases). This TCR was recovered from a man aged 50 to 60 with active COVID-19. Sequenced sample: peripheral blood. This chain's CDR3 is CASSLVLGQSYEQYF. Written as DNA, the CDR3 is TGCGCCAGCAGCTTAGTGCTAGGACAGAGCTACGAGCAGTACTTC.